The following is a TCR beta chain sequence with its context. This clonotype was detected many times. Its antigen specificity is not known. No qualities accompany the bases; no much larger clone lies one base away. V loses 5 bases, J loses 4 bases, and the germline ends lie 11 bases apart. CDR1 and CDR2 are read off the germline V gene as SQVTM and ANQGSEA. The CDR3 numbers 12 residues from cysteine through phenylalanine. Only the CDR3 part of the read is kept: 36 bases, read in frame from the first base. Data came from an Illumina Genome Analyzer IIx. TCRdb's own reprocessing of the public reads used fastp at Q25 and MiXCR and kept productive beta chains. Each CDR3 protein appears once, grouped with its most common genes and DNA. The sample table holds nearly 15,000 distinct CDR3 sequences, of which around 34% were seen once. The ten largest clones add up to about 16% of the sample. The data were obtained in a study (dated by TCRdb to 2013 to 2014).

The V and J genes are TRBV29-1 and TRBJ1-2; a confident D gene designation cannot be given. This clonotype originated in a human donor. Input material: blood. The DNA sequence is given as TGCAGCGTTCGGGTGGGTAGCTATGGCTACACCTTC. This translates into CSVRVGSYGYTF.